The clone carrying this T cell receptor beta chain was counted ten times or more. The TCR library protocol was used to attach unique molecular identifiers. These identifiers were attached to individual cDNA molecules. MiXCR, applied by TCRdb to the 5' RACE reads, yields one record per CDR3 protein. The sample has 80,000 to 100,000 distinct CDR3 sequences, 11% seen once. This entry comes from a study of early T cells in non-severe SARS-CoV-2 infection. On the study more broadly: Bulk RNA isolated from unsorted whole blood underwent sequencing; chains were not paired.

Germline values: CDR1 SGHRS, CDR2 YFSETQ. The V and J ends lost 4 bases and 6 bases, in that order; junction bases with no gene match: 8. The CDR3 spans 15 residues. The sequencing used whole blood, collected at baseline. This receptor was identified in an adult who was a healthcare worker with PCR-confirmed SARS-CoV-2 infection or an uninfected control (not recorded which). The chain carries TRBV5-1 and TRBJ2-1, with TRBD1 matching 9 bases. The CDR3 DNA reads as TGCGCCAGCAGCGGGGGACAGGGAGTCGGCAATGAGCAGTTCTTC. Protein: CASSGGQGVGNEQFF. The full variable domain, rest sourced from reference TRBV5-1 and TRBJ2-1, is KAGVTQTPRYLIKTRGQQVTLSCSPISGHRSVSWYQQTPGQGLQFLFEYFSETQRNKGNFPGRFSGRQFSNSRSEMNVSTLELGDSALYLCASSGGQGVGNEQFFGPGTRLTVL.